These 5 T cell receptor beta chains were sequenced from one sample in a study of response to subunit inactivated influenza vaccine. TCRdb reanalysed the RT-PCR reads using MiXCR and keeps one entry per CDR3 protein. The profile shows fewer than 750,000 distinct CDR3 sequences, around 15% of them singletons. The sequencing used PBMCs from blood, collected 12 days after vaccination. These receptors were collected from a man between 45 and 60 years old who received an inactivated influenza vaccine.

This clonotype was detected ten times or more. The J gene is TRBJ2-7, the V gene TRBV5-1, with D possibly TRBD1 on 8 matching bases. The CDR3 is 15 residues long. Trimming cost V 0 bases and J 5 bases, with 15 bases left between them. Germline V CDR1 and CDR2: SGHRS, YFSETQ. Written as DNA, the CDR3 is TGCGCCAGCAGCTTGGAGAGACAGGGGAGGGACGAGCAGTACTTC. Translation gives CASSLERQGRDEQYF.

The gene calls are TRBV10-3 and TRBJ2-7; 9 bases fit TRBD1. Per germline, CDR1 ENHRY and CDR2 SYGVKD. V lost 0 bases, J lost 6 bases, and 9 bases stayed unmatched. This CDR3 is built from 16 residues. The CDR3 reads CAISESSGTGTTEQYF. The CDR3 nucleotides are TGTGCCATCAGTGAGTCTTCGGGGACAGGGACAACCGAGCAGTACTTC.

The rearrangement joins TRBV2 to TRBJ2-5; TRBD2 might be the D (5 bases). Trimming removed 4 bases at V and 5 bases at J, with 11 bases between. The CDR3 length is 13 residues. Germline loops: CDR1 SNHLY, CDR2 FYNNEI. CDR3: CASSGGRLETQYF. As DNA, the CDR3 is TGTGCCAGCAGTGGAGGGCGGTTGGAGACCCAGTACTTC.

The rearrangement links TRBV11-2 to TRBJ1-2; 7 positions agree with TRBD1. V was clipped by 3 bases and J by 4 bases; unmatched bases: 5. Germline values: CDR1 SGHAT, CDR2 FQNNGV. CDR3 size: 14 residues. The DNA of the CDR3 is TGTGCCAGCAGCTTTAACAGGGGTGGCTATGGCTACACCTTC. Encoded protein: CASSFNRGGYGYTF. The variable domain in full, completed from reference TRBV11-2 and TRBJ1-2, reads EAGVAQSPRYKIIEKRQSVAFWCNPISGHATLYWYQQILGQGPKLLIQFQNNGVVDDSQLPKDRFSAERLKGVDSTLKIQPAKLEDSAVYLCASSFNRGGYGYTFGSGTRLTVV.

This clonotype was counted ten times or more. CDR3 sequence (DNA): TGTGCCAGCAGCTTAGATGGGGGCGGGTTCGATGAGCAGTTCTTC. This codes for CASSLDGGGFDEQFF. The gene calls are TRBV7-8 and TRBJ2-1, with D tentatively TRBD1 (6 bases). The CDR3 has 15 amino acids. Between the trimmed V and J ends, which lost 1 base and 8 bases, there was a span of 15 bases. Germline V gene sequence: CDR1 SGHVS, CDR2 FQNEAQ.